This is a list of T cell receptor beta chains from one sample in a study of blood T cell repertoires in COVID-19. Data came from immunoSEQ multiplex PCR; TCRdb stores just in-frame clones and leaves some out. The profile shows under 250,000 clones, about four fifths of them singletons. Sequencing input: peripheral blood. These receptors were obtained from a woman in her sixties or seventies with acute or convalescent COVID-19. CDR3s include the opening cysteine and the closing phenylalanine or tryptophan. A D gene is named only where the DNA matches it firmly. The size field is filled for only some rows; it gives once, few, many or a size class.

J gene: TRBJ1-3; clone size: few; D gene: TRBD1; V gene: TRBV6-1; CDR3 protein: CASSEWTGGRLNTIYF; CDR3 DNA: TGTGCCAGCAGTGAATGGACAGGGGGTCGACTAAACACCATATATTTT
J gene: TRBJ2-1; clone size: NA; D gene: NA; V gene: TRBV9; CDR3 protein: CASSVDGGNSYNEQFF; CDR3 DNA: TGTGCCAGCAGCGTAGACGGGGGAAACTCCTACAATGAGCAGTTCTTC
J gene: TRBJ1-2; clone size: NA; D gene: NA; V gene: TRBV4-2; CDR3 protein: CASSQDRRNLYGYTF; CDR3 DNA: TGTGCCAGCAGCCAAGATAGGCGGAATTTATATGGCTACACCTTC
J gene: TRBJ2-1; clone size: NA; D gene: TRBD2; V gene: TRBV7-2; CDR3 protein: CASRLSGDIRGEQFF; CDR3 DNA: TGTGCCAGCAGGCTTAGCGGGGACATAAGAGGTGAGCAGTTCTTC
J gene: TRBJ1-5; clone size: NA; D gene: NA; V gene: TRBV2; CDR3 protein: CASSGRDRNSNQPQHF; CDR3 DNA: TGTGCCAGCAGCGGCCGCGACAGAAATAGCAATCAGCCCCAGCATTTT
J gene: TRBJ1-3; clone size: NA; D gene: TRBD1; V gene: TRBV9; CDR3 protein: CASSARGPGNTIYF; CDR3 DNA: TGTGCCAGCAGCGCCAGGGGGCCTGGAAACACCATATATTTT
J gene: TRBJ1-1; clone size: NA; D gene: NA; V gene: TRBV6-5; CDR3 protein: CASSYSPGNTEAFF; CDR3 DNA: TGTGCCAGCAGTTATTCCCCAGGGAACACTGAAGCTTTCTTT
J gene: TRBJ1-1; clone size: NA; D gene: NA; V gene: TRBV18; CDR3 protein: CASSAQENTEAFF; CDR3 DNA: TGTGCCAGCTCAGCTCAGGAGAACACTGAAGCTTTCTTT
J gene: TRBJ1-1; clone size: NA; D gene: NA; V gene: TRBV19; CDR3 protein: CASSIQGIPEAFF; CDR3 DNA: TGTGCCAGTAGTATACAGGGTATCCCTGAAGCTTTCTTT
J gene: TRBJ1-5; clone size: NA; D gene: TRBD1; V gene: TRBV5-6; CDR3 protein: CASSSQGVQPQHF; CDR3 DNA: TGTGCCAGCAGCTCCCAGGGGGTTCAGCCCCAGCATTTT
J gene: TRBJ1-4; clone size: NA; D gene: NA; V gene: TRBV9; CDR3 protein: CASSSGQPTNEKLFF; CDR3 DNA: TGTGCCAGCAGCAGCGGACAGCCAACTAATGAAAAACTGTTTTTT
J gene: TRBJ2-7; clone size: few; D gene: TRBD2; V gene: TRBV9; CDR3 protein: CASSVSTGGYEQYF; CDR3 DNA: TGTGCCAGCAGCGTATCTACGGGGGGCTACGAGCAGTACTTC
J gene: TRBJ1-6; clone size: NA; D gene: TRBD1; V gene: TRBV7-6; CDR3 protein: CASSLNGQGPSPLHF; CDR3 DNA: TGTGCCAGCAGCTTAAACGGACAGGGTCCGTCACCCCTCCACTTT
J gene: TRBJ1-5; clone size: NA; D gene: NA; V gene: TRBV3-1/TRBV3-2; CDR3 protein: CASSQDINQPQHF; CDR3 DNA: TGTGCCAGCAGCCAAGATATCAATCAGCCCCAGCATTTT
J gene: TRBJ2-6; clone size: NA; D gene: NA; V gene: TRBV6-5; CDR3 protein: CASSYEFSGANVLTF; CDR3 DNA: TGTGCCAGCAGTTACGAGTTCTCTGGGGCCAACGTCCTGACTTTC
J gene: TRBJ2-1; clone size: NA; D gene: TRBD2; V gene: TRBV12-5; CDR3 protein: CASGLNGGTSIHEQFF; CDR3 DNA: TGTGCTAGTGGTCTAAACGGGGGGACCTCTATCCATGAGCAGTTCTTC
J gene: TRBJ2-7; clone size: NA; D gene: TRBD1; V gene: TRBV11-1; CDR3 protein: CASSLSRGQGAHEQYF; CDR3 DNA: TGTGCCAGCAGCTTAAGTCGGGGACAGGGAGCCCACGAGCAGTACTTC
J gene: TRBJ1-2; clone size: NA; D gene: NA; V gene: TRBV20-1; CDR3 protein: CSASRQAYGYTF; CDR3 DNA: TGCAGTGCTAGTCGGCAGGCCTATGGCTACACCTTC
J gene: TRBJ1-6; clone size: NA; D gene: NA; V gene: TRBV7-2; CDR3 protein: CASSLVYGNSPLHF; CDR3 DNA: TGTGCCAGCAGCTTAGTTTACGGTAATTCACCCCTCCACTTT
J gene: TRBJ2-5; clone size: NA; D gene: TRBD2; V gene: TRBV3-1/TRBV3-2; CDR3 protein: CASSQVAGAWETQYF; CDR3 DNA: TGTGCCAGCAGCCAAGTAGCGGGGGCCTGGGAGACCCAGTACTTC
J gene: TRBJ1-1; clone size: NA; D gene: NA; V gene: TRBV9; CDR3 protein: CASSGTGSNTEAFF; CDR3 DNA: TGTGCCAGCAGCGGAACAGGTTCGAACACTGAAGCTTTCTTT
J gene: TRBJ1-1; clone size: NA; D gene: TRBD1; V gene: TRBV27; CDR3 protein: CASSHAGQGAPFF; CDR3 DNA: TGTGCCAGCAGCCATGCCGGGCAGGGGGCTCCTTTCTTT
J gene: TRBJ2-5; clone size: NA; D gene: TRBD2; V gene: TRBV19; CDR3 protein: CASSLAGGKGGTQYF; CDR3 DNA: TGTGCCAGTAGTTTAGCGGGGGGAAAAGGTGGGACCCAGTACTTC
J gene: TRBJ1-1; clone size: NA; D gene: NA; V gene: TRBV10-3; CDR3 protein: CAITDSNTEAFF; CDR3 DNA: TGTGCCATCACGGACAGCAACACTGAAGCTTTCTTT
J gene: TRBJ1-2; clone size: NA; D gene: NA; V gene: TRBV5-1; CDR3 protein: CASSLAQGHYGYTF; CDR3 DNA: TGCGCCAGCAGCTTGGCTCAGGGTCACTATGGCTACACCTTC